This TCR beta chain was obtained from a study of response to subunit inactivated influenza vaccine (dated by TCRdb to between 2017 and 2018). For the study in its entirety: The study used deep quantitative T cell receptor repertoire profiling to track responses to a trivalent subunit inactivated influenza vaccine. What the research found in general, with its limitations: It was suggested by the authors that each seasonal influenza vaccination may recruit only a limited number of new T cells.

V is clipped by 4 bases and J by 2 bases, and the sequence between their germline boundaries is 12 bases long. The CDR3 goes from the cysteine to the phenylalanine over 13 residues. Left in the record is the CDR3 DNA by itself, 39 bases read in frame from the first base. Per the germline V gene (reference sequence), DFQATT is the CDR1 and SNEGSKA is the CDR2. Libraries were built with RT-PCR. Sequencing took place on an Illumina HiSeq 2500. TCRdb took the public reads, trimmed them with fastp at Q25, ran MiXCR for clone calling and kept in-frame beta chains. Every entry covers one CDR3 protein and lists the most common genes and DNA from its rows. Within this sample are 500,000 to 750,000 distinct CDR3 sequences, with 14% of them counted one time only. Over 8.5% of the sample belongs to the ten largest clones. In the case of this clonotype: Its antigen is still unknown. The record has no base qualities; no much larger clone is one base away.

The TCR sequence derives from a man aged 45-65 years who received an inactivated influenza vaccine. Donor details come from another sample of the same person, matched by shared clones. Here the chain combines TRBV20-1 and TRBJ2-7; TRBD1 is a weak D gene call, 5 bases matching. The sequencing here drew on PBMCs from blood, taken less than 13 days after vaccination. CDR3 loop: CSATARAPYEQYF. The DNA reads as follows: TGCAGTGCTACCGCCAGGGCACCCTACGAGCAGTACTTC.